Listed below are T cell receptor beta chains from one sample, sequenced in a study of radiotherapy plus CTLA-4 blockade in lung cancer. Here immunoSEQ multiplex PCR was the method, and the copy in TCRdb shows in-frame clones only, minus some. The data show around 110,000 clones, about four fifths seen once. Here the sequenced sample was peripheral blood, taken from a patient treated with radiotherapy plus ipilimumab. These receptors were obtained from a human donor with non-small cell lung cancer that progressed on radiotherapy plus ipilimumab. Some clones in this sample may be carry-over from other donors' samples. Both conserved end residues are trimmed from each CDR3. Fields, in order: CDR3 protein, V gene, J gene.

CDR3: ASSPLRGGDKNIQY
V: TRBV2
J: TRBJ2-4

CDR3: ASSFGHGTEAF
V: TRBV7-3
J: TRBJ1-1

CDR3: ASSEGGWGGGYT
V: TRBV6-1
J: TRBJ1-2

CDR3: ASSLGLLEQY
V: TRBV7-2
J: TRBJ2-7

CDR3: ASSDRGGSGEQY
V: TRBV2
J: TRBJ2-7

CDR3: ASSQLGAGGARDEQY
V: TRBV4-1
J: TRBJ2-7

CDR3: ASSPSGGRATNEKLF
V: TRBV7-2
J: TRBJ1-4

CDR3: ASSQLTGRYEQY
V: TRBV4-3
J: TRBJ2-7

CDR3: ASSVVVGDTEAF
V: TRBV9
J: TRBJ1-1

CDR3: ASSWDRGNVSPLH
V: TRBV5-6
J: TRBJ1-6

CDR3: SVITGGNEQY
V: TRBV29-1
J: TRBJ2-7

CDR3: ASSLRGVVVRGNTEAF
V: TRBV7-3
J: TRBJ1-1

CDR3: AISERQGAGGYT
V: TRBV10-3
J: TRBJ1-2

CDR3: ASSQGGGYEQY
V: TRBV7-7
J: TRBJ2-7

CDR3: ASSPGQGLGGANVLT
V: TRBV6-4
J: TRBJ2-6

CDR3: ASTQSGGARNEQF
V: TRBV6-5
J: TRBJ2-1

CDR3: ASISSGLSYEQY
V: TRBV28
J: TRBJ2-7

CDR3: ASSQDLGADTQY
V: TRBV4-1
J: TRBJ2-3

CDR3: SAREAF
V: TRBV20-1
J: TRBJ1-1

CDR3: ASSSLQVTLWNEQF
V: TRBV5-8
J: TRBJ2-1

CDR3: ASSYSGGGELF
V: TRBV6-6
J: TRBJ2-2

CDR3: AIIVGRYNSPLH
V: TRBV23-1
J: TRBJ1-6

CDR3: ASSSLQGGETQY
V: TRBV7-6
J: TRBJ2-5

CDR3: ATSREISGNTGELF
V: TRBV15
J: TRBJ2-2

CDR3: ASSPTRHETQY
V: TRBV18
J: TRBJ2-5

CDR3: ASSLNYGYT
V: TRBV7-9
J: TRBJ1-2

CDR3: ASSLGGTPYQPQH
V: TRBV28
J: TRBJ1-5

CDR3: ASRSTGIYNEQF
V: TRBV6-5
J: TRBJ2-1

CDR3: ASSDGVIPQH
V: TRBV6-5
J: TRBJ1-5

CDR3: ASSQGTSGGSGELF
V: TRBV4-2
J: TRBJ2-2

CDR3: ASIAERSSYEQY
V: TRBV2
J: TRBJ2-7

CDR3: ASSGGVGGAYGNTIY
V: TRBV10-2
J: TRBJ1-3

CDR3: ASSLLQGWSEQF
V: TRBV28
J: TRBJ2-1

CDR3: ASSQSQATNEKLF
V: TRBV4-2
J: TRBJ1-4

CDR3: ASSEQDQPQH
V: TRBV13
J: TRBJ1-5

CDR3: ASSLGSTGNTIY
V: TRBV5-1
J: TRBJ1-3

CDR3: ASSFLQGGEQY
V: TRBV7-3
J: TRBJ2-7

CDR3: ASSSYGQGNYEQY
V: TRBV4-1
J: TRBJ2-7

CDR3: ASSPRTGQNTEAF
V: TRBV11-1
J: TRBJ1-1

CDR3: ASSIDRPAASGSPLH
V: TRBV5-1
J: TRBJ1-6

CDR3: ASAPGTVNQPQH
V: TRBV12-5
J: TRBJ1-5

CDR3: ASSIAGSGQPQH
V: TRBV19
J: TRBJ1-5

CDR3: ASSLIGNTEAF
V: TRBV11-3
J: TRBJ1-1

CDR3: ASSDLQGGSYNEQF
V: TRBV6-1
J: TRBJ2-1

CDR3: ASSLRGTGSETQY
V: TRBV5-1
J: TRBJ2-5

CDR3: ASSWGQGDTEAF
V: TRBV5-4
J: TRBJ1-1

CDR3: ASSLVPPQTETQY
V: TRBV5-1
J: TRBJ2-5

CDR3: ASSLGTGRLSYGYT
V: TRBV7-8
J: TRBJ1-2

CDR3: ASKGFAGTNYGYT
V: TRBV5-1
J: TRBJ1-2

CDR3: ASSLSGGRGDTGELF
V: TRBV5-8
J: TRBJ2-2

CDR3: ASSSTLKADTQY
V: TRBV9
J: TRBJ2-3

CDR3: ASSYSKRGAQPQH
V: TRBV6-5
J: TRBJ1-5

CDR3: ASSADRLNQPQH
V: TRBV6-1
J: TRBJ1-5

CDR3: ASSHPPRGVTEAF
V: TRBV4-1
J: TRBJ1-1

CDR3: ASSYSLTSSTDTQY
V: TRBV6-5
J: TRBJ2-3

CDR3: ASSLLGGQETQY
V: TRBV5-6
J: TRBJ2-5

CDR3: ASSLGLREKLF
V: TRBV7-7
J: TRBJ1-4